The 5 T cell receptor beta chains given below trace back to one sample, sequenced in a study of immune evolution from preneoplasia to lung adenocarcinoma. TCRdb's table, derived via immunoSEQ multiplex PCR, lists solely in-frame clones and lacks some. Of 12,000 to 15,000 clones listed, approximately 80% were seen once; the top ten hold just under 3%. Material: FFPE minimally invasive lung adenocarcinoma tissue. The receptor set was obtained from a person aged 55 to 79 with lung adenocarcinoma.

The chain joins TRBV29-1 to TRBJ2-1; a possible D gene is TRBD2 (5 bases). The CDR3 has 11 amino acids. Trimming pared 3 bases from V and 9 bases from J, leaving 9 bases between. Germline V gene data show CDR1 as SQVTM and CDR2 as ANQGSEA. The CDR3 nucleotides read TGCAGCGTTGATAGTGGAGGTGAGCAGTTCTTC. The encoded protein is CSVDSGGEQFF.

This chain joins TRBV10-3 and TRBJ2-3; maybe TRBD1 (6 bases). The CDR3 loop spans 13 amino acids. Trimming took off 6 bases at V and 2 bases at J, with 9 bases between the two ends. The germline V gene has CDR1 ENHRY and CDR2 SYGVKD. The CDR3 DNA reads as TGTGCCATCAGGACAGGCGACACAGATACGCAGTATTTT. This codes for CAIRTGDTDTQYF.

The J gene is TRBJ1-2, the V gene TRBV6-1, with D tentatively TRBD1 (6 bases). The CDR3 is 15 residues long. Germline assignment: CDR1 MNHNS and CDR2 SASEGT. The V and J ends lost 1 base and 3 bases respectively, with 12 bases between them. Here the CDR3 reads CASSEGTVHYYGYTF. CDR3 nucleotide sequence: TGTGCCAGCAGTGAAGGGACAGTACATTACTATGGCTACACCTTC.

The chain joins TRBV7-9 to TRBJ2-1, with 8 bases that match TRBD1. Germline V gives CDR1 SEHNR, CDR2 FQNEAQ (reference sequence). Trimming removed 1 base from V and 7 bases from J; junction bases left unmatched: 0. CDR3 length equals 13 residues. The CDR3 nucleotides are TGTGCCAGCAGCTTAGGACAGGGGAATGAGCAGTTCTTC. Residues: CASSLGQGNEQFF.

The V and J genes are TRBV28 and TRBJ1-3; no clear D. CDR1 is MDHEN, CDR2 SYDVKM, per germline. The CDR3 totals 17 residues. V was shortened by 2 bases and J by 0 bases, with 14 bases between the two germline ends. The CDR3 sequence: CASSLIKGARSGNTIYF. As DNA, the CDR3 is TGTGCCAGCAGTTTAATAAAAGGCGCCCGCTCTGGAAACACCATATATTTT.